This T cell receptor (beta chain) derives from a study of blood T cells in healthy people across ages. CDR3 length equals 13 residues. Germline V gene data show CDR1 as SGDLS and CDR2 as YYNGEE. V lost 4 bases, J lost 9 bases, and 14 bases lay in between. Through a sample-barcoded 5' primer and a J-beta primer mix, a second PCR was run for roughly 6 to 11 cycles. Each CDR3 protein gets one entry after TCRdb re-called the 5' RACE reads with MiXCR. The table shows about 780,000 distinct CDR3 sequences, with 35% to 50% occurring only once. This clonotype occurred a few times. Material for sequencing was blood. The rearrangement links TRBV9 to TRBJ1-5; no definite D call. This clonotype originated in a man of 80 years or more in good health. The CDR3, as DNA: TGTGCCAGCAGCCCTACACCAGCGGGGCCCCAGCATTTT. Its translation is CASSPTPAGPQHF.